Below, 5 T cell receptor beta chains from the same sample are listed, as sequenced in a study of identical twins. MiXCR was run by TCRdb on the 5' RACE reads, yielding one entry per CDR3 protein. In the table there are hundreds of thousands of distinct CDR3 sequences, more than 20% of which are singletons. These same records also appear under a second study, on T cells expressing NK-cell markers.

The specimen was CD4+ T cells sorted from blood. All receptors come from a woman between 18 and 29 years old in good health.

This clonotype was found a few times. The CDR3: CSVLPQWGDKNIQYF. The CDR3 DNA reads TGCAGCGTTCTGCCCCAATGGGGAGACAAAAACATTCAGTACTTC. The rearrangement links TRBV29-1 to TRBJ2-4, with D possibly being TRBD2 (5 bases). Germline-derived CDR1 and CDR2 are SQVTM and ANQGSEA. The CDR3 loop spans 15 amino acids. V dropped 5 bases and J dropped 3 bases, with 17 bases sitting between them.

The V gene is TRBV12-5, the J gene TRBJ2-1; perhaps TRBD1 as D (6 bases). This CDR3 contains 16 residues. Trimming pared 0 bases from V and 4 bases from J, leaving 13 bases between. The germline gives CDR1 LGHNT, CDR2 FRNRAP. The CDR3 DNA is TGTGCTAGTGGTTTGGTACATAGGACAGTGTACAATGAGCAGTTCTTC. It specifies CASGLVHRTVYNEQFF. Looking up the rest from reference TRBV12-5 and TRBJ2-1 gives the full variable domain: DARVTQTPRHKVTEMGQEVTMRCQPILGHNTVFWYRQTMMQGLELLAYFRNRAPLDDSGMPKDRFSAEMPDATLATLKIQPSEPRDSAVYFCASGLVHRTVYNEQFFGPGTRLTVL.

J is TRBJ2-6 and V is TRBV19; TRBD1 might be the D (6 bases). With 5 bases removed from V and 1 base from J, the gap between germline ends came to 9 bases. The CDR3 loop spans 15 amino acids. Per germline, CDR1 LNHDA and CDR2 SQIVND (reference sequence). CDR3 sequence: CASSYRDSGANVLTF. The CDR3 nucleotides read TGTGCCAGTAGTTACAGGGATTCTGGGGCCAACGTCCTGACTTTC.

This clonotype was seen a few times. The rearrangement links TRBV7-2 to TRBJ2-2, with a tentative D call TRBD2 (6 bases). Germline CDR1 and CDR2: SGHTA and FQGNSA. V was cut by 1 base and J by 5 bases, with 11 bases left in between. The CDR3 is made up of 15 amino acids. The CDR3 DNA is TGTGCCAGCAGCTTAGACGGGACTGTGACCGGGGAGCTGTTTTTT. It is translated as CASSLDGTVTGELFF. Drawing the rest from reference TRBV7-2 and TRBJ2-2, the complete variable domain is GAGVSQSPSNKVTEKGKDVELRCDPISGHTALYWYRQSLGQGLEFLIYFQGNSAPDKSGLPSDRFSAERTGGSVSTLTIQRTQQEDSAVYLCASSLDGTVTGELFFGEGSRLTVL.

J is TRBJ1-4 and V is TRBV10-2; D is ambiguous. This CDR3 contains 12 residues. With 4 bases removed from V and 7 bases from J, the gap between germline ends came to 7 bases. Germline assignment: CDR1 WSHSY and CDR2 SAAADI. This CDR3 reads CASSAWAEKLFF. The CDR3 DNA is TGCGCCAGCAGTGCGTGGGCTGAAAAACTGTTTTTT.